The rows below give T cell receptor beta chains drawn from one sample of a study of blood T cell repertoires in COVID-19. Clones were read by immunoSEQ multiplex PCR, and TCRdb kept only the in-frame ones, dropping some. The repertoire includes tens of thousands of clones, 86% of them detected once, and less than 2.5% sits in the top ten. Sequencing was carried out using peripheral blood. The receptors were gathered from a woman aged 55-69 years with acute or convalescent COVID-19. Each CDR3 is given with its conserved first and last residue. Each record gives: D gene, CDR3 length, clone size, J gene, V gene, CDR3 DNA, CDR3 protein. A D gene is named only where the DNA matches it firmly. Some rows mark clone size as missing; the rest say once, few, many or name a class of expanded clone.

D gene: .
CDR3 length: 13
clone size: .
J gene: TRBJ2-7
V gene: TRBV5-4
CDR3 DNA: TGTGCCAGCAACTGGCAGGGCTCCTACGAGCAGTACTTC
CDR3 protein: CASNWQGSYEQYF

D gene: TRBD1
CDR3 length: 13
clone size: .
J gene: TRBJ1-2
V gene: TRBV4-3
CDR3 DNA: TGCGCCAGCAGCCAAGACAGGGGGTATGGCTACACCTTC
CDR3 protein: CASSQDRGYGYTF

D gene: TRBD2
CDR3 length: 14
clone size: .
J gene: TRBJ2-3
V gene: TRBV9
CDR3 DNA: TGTGCCAGCAGCGTAGGGACTAGCTTAGATACGCAGTATTTT
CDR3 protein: CASSVGTSLDTQYF

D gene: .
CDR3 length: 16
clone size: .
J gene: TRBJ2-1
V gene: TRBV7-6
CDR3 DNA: TGTGCCAGCAGCCCAACCTGGAGGAGCTCCTACAATGAGCAGTTCTTC
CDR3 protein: CASSPTWRSSYNEQFF

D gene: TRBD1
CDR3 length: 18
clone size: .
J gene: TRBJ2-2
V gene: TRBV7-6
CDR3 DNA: TGTGCCAGCAGTTTCACAACCCCGGGGACAGGGAACACCGGGGAGCTGTTTTTT
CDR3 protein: CASSFTTPGTGNTGELFF

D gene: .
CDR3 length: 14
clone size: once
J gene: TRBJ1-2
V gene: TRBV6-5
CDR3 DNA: TGTGCCAGCAGTCCCCGGACGGAGGGTGGTGGCTACACCTTC
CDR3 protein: CASSPRTEGGGYTF

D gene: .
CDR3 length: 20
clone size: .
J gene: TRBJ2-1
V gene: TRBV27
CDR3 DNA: TGTGCCAGCAGTTTATCGGCGGGAGGGACAGGGGCCCTCCTCTACAATGAGCAGTTCTTC
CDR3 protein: CASSLSAGGTGALLYNEQFF

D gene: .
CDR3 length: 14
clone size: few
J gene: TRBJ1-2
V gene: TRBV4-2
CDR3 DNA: TGTGCCAGCAGCCATGCCGAGGGGGGGAATGGCTACACCTTC
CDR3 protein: CASSHAEGGNGYTF

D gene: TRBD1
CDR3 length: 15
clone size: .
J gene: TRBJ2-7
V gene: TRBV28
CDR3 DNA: TGTGCCAGCAGTGGACCCGGACAGGGCGGCTACGAGCAGTACTTC
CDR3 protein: CASSGPGQGGYEQYF

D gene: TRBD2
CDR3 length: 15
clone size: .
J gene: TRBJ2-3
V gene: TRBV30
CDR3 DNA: TGTGCCTGGAGTTTCGTGGGAGGGACGGCAGATACGCAGTATTTT
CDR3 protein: CAWSFVGGTADTQYF

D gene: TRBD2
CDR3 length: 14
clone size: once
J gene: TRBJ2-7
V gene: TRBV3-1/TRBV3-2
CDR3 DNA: TGTGCCAGCAGTCCTAGCGGGGTCTCCTACGAGCAGTACTTC
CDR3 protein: CASSPSGVSYEQYF

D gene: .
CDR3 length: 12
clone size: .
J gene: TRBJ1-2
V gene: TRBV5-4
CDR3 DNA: TGTGCCAGCAGCTTCAGGGGTTCTGGCTACACCTTC
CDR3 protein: CASSFRGSGYTF

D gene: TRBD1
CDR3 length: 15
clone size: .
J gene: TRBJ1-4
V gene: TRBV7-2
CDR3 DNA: TGTGCCAGCAGCTTGATGGGGACAGGGGATGAAAAACTGTTTTTT
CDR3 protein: CASSLMGTGDEKLFF

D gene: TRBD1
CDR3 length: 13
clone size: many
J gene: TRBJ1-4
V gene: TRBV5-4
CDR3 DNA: TGTGCCAGCAGCTTATACAGGGGTGAAAAACTGTTTTTT
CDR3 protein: CASSLYRGEKLFF

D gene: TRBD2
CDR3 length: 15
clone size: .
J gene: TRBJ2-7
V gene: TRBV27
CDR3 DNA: TGTGCCAGCAGTTTACTAGCGGGAGAGAGGAACGAGCAGTACTTC
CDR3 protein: CASSLLAGERNEQYF

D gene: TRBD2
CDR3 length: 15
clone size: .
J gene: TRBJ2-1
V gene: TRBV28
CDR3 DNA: TGTGCCAGCAGTCAGGGACTAGCGGATTACAATGAGCAGTTCTTC
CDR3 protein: CASSQGLADYNEQFF

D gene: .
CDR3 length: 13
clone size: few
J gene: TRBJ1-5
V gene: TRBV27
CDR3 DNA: TGTGCCAGCAGTCCCTGGGGGGATCAGCCCCAGCATTTT
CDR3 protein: CASSPWGDQPQHF

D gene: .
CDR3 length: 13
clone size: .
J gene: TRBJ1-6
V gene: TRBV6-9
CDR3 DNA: TGTGCCAGCAGTAACATTAAAAGATCACCCCTCCACTTT
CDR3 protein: CASSNIKRSPLHF

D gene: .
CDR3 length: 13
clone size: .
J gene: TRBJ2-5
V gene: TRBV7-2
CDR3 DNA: TGTGCCAGCAGCTTAGGAGGTGGGGAGACCCAGTACTTC
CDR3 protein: CASSLGGGETQYF

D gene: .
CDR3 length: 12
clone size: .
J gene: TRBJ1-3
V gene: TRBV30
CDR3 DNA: TGTGCCCGGGGGTCTCTTGGAAACACCATATATTTT
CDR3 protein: CARGSLGNTIYF

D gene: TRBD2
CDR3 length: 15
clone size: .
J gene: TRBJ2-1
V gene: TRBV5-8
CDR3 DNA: TGTGCCAGCAGCTTAAGCGGGAGTTCCTACAATGAGCAGTTCTTC
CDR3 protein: CASSLSGSSYNEQFF

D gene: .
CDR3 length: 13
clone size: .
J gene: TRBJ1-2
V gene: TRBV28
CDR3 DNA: TGTGCCAGCCACAGGGTCGCTAACTATGGCTACACCTTC
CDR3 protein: CASHRVANYGYTF

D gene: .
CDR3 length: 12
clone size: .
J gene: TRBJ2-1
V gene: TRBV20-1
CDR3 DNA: TGCAGTGCTAGTGAGGGCGGGGATGAGCAGTTCTTC
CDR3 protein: CSASEGGDEQFF

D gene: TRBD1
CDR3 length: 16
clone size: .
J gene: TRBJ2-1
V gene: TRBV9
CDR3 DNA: TGTGCCAGCAGCGTAGGGGGGCAGGGGGTCGCCGATGAGCAGTTCTTC
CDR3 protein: CASSVGGQGVADEQFF

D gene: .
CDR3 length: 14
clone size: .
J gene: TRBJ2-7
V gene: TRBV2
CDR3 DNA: TGTGCCAGCGGGGTGAGTAGCGACTCCTACGAGCAGTACTTC
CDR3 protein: CASGVSSDSYEQYF

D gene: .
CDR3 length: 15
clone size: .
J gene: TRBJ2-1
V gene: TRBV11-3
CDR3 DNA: TGTGCCAGCAGCTTAGCGGGGGGCACTAACAATGAGCAGTTCTTC
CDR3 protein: CASSLAGGTNNEQFF

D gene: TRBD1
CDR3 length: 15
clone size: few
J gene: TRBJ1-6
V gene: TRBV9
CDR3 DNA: TGTGCCAGCAGCGTTCGTGGGACAGGGGATTCACCCCTCCACTTT
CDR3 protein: CASSVRGTGDSPLHF

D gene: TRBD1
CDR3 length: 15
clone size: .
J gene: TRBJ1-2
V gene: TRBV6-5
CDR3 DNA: TGTGCCAGCAGTTACTCGACAGGGGCGGTCTATGGCTACACCTTC
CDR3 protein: CASSYSTGAVYGYTF

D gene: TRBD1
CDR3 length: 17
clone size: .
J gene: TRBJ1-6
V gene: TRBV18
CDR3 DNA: TGTGCCAGCTCGCAGGACAGGGTCTCTCCATCTAATTCACCCCTCCACTTT
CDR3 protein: CASSQDRVSPSNSPLHF

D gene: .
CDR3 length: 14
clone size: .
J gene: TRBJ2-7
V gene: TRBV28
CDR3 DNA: TGTGCCAGCAGTTTAGTCAGGGAAGTAAACGAGCAGTACTTC
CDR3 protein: CASSLVREVNEQYF

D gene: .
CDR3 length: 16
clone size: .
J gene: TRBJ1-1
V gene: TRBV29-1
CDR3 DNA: TGCAGCGTTTCCCGAAGCTTCAGGTTAACTAACACTGAAGCTTTCTTT
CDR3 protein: CSVSRSFRLTNTEAFF

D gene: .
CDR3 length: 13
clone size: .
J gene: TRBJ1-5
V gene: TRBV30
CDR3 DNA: TGTGCCTGGAGTTCGGGGGGCGTCCAGCCCCAGCATTTT
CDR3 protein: CAWSSGGVQPQHF

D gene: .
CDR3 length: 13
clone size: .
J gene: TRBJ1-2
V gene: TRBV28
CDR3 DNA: TGTGCCAGCAGTTTGGGGCGCACGTATGGCTACACCTTC
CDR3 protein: CASSLGRTYGYTF

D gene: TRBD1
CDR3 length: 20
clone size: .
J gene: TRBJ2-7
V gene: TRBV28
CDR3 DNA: TGTGCCAGCAGTTTATGGGAGGACAGGGGGCGAGGGGGCTCGACCTACGAGCAGTACTTC
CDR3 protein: CASSLWEDRGRGGSTYEQYF

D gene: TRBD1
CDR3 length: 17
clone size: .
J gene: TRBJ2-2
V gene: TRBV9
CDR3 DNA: TGTGCCAGCAGCGTAGCAAGGGACAGGGGAAGCACCGGGGAGCTGTTTTTT
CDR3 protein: CASSVARDRGSTGELFF

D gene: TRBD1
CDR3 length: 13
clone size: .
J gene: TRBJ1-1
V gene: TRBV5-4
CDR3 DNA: TGTGCCAGCAGCCAGGGACAGGCTGAGAAGGCTTTCTTT
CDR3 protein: CASSQGQAEKAFF

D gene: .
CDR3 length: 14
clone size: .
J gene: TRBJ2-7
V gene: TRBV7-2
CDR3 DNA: TGTGCCAGCAGCTTATCCCGGTTCTCAAACGAGCAGTACTTC
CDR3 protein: CASSLSRFSNEQYF

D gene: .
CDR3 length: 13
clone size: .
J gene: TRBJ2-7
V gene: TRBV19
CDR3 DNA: TGTGCCAGTAGTCTGACAGGGAGGTACGAGCAGTACTTC
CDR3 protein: CASSLTGRYEQYF

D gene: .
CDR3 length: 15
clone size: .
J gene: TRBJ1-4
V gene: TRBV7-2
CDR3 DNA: TGTGCCAGCAGCTCCGGGGGGTTTACTAATGAAAAACTGTTTTTT
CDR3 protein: CASSSGGFTNEKLFF

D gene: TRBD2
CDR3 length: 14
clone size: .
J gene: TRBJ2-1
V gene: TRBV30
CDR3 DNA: TGTGCCTGGAGTGTAGGACTAGCGGGAAATGAGCAGTTCTTC
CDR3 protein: CAWSVGLAGNEQFF

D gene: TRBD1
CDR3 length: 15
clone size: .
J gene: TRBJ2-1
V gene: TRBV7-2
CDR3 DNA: TGTGCCAGCAGCTTACCGGGACAGGGAAACAATGAGCAGTTCTTC
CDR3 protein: CASSLPGQGNNEQFF

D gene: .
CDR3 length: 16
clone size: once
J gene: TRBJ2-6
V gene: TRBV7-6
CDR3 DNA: TGTGCCAGCAGCCTGGGACTTTACTCTGGGGCCAACGTCCTGACTTTC
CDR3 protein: CASSLGLYSGANVLTF

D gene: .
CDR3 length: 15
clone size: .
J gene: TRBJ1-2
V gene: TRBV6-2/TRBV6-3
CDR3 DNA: TGTGCCAGCAGTCAAAACCCTTACTTTACCTATGGCTACACCTTC
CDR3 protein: CASSQNPYFTYGYTF

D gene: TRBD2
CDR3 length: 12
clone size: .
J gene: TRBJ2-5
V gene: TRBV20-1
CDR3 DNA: TGCAGTGCTAGTACTAGCGCGGAGACCCAGTACTTC
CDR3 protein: CSASTSAETQYF

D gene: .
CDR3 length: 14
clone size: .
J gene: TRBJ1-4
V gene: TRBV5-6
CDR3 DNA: TGTGCCAGCAGCTTAGGGGGTATCGGGGAAAAACTGTTTTTT
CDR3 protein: CASSLGGIGEKLFF

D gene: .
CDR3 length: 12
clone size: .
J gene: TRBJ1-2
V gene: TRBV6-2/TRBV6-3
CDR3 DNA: TGTGCCAGCAGTTTCTCCAGCGGGGGCTACACCTTC
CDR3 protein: CASSFSSGGYTF

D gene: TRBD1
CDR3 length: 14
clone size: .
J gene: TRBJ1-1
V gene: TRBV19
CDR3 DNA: TGTGCCAGTAGTACAACGGGACAGGGGGCGAAGGCTTTCTTT
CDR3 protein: CASSTTGQGAKAFF

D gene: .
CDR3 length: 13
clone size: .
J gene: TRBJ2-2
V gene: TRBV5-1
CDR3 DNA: TGCGCCGGACCAAGGAGGGTCACCGGGGAGCTGTTTTTT
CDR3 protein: CAGPRRVTGELFF

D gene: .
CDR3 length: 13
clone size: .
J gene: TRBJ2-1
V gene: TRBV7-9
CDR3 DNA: TGTGCCAGCAGCTTAGTCGGTTTGTATGAGCAGTTCTTC
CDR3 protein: CASSLVGLYEQFF

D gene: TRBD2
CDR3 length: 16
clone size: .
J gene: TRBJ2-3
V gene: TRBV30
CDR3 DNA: TGTGCCTGGAGTCCCCGCGGAGCGGGGAGAACAGATACGCAGTATTTT
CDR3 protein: CAWSPRGAGRTDTQYF

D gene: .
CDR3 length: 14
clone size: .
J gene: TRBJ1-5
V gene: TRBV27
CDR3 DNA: TGTGCCAGCAGCCACGGGTCTAGCAATCAGCCCCAGCATTTT
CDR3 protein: CASSHGSSNQPQHF

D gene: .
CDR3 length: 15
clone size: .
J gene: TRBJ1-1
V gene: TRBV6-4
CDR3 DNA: TGTGCCAGCAGTCCCAACCTGGGGGGAGCCACTGAAGCTTTCTTT
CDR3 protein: CASSPNLGGATEAFF

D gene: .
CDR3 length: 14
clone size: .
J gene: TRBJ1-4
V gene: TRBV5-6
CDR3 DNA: TGTGCCAGCAGCCTGTATTCGACTAATGAAAAACTGTTTTTT
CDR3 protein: CASSLYSTNEKLFF

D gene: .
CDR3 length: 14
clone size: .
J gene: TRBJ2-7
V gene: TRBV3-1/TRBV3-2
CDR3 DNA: TGTGCCAGCAGCACCTCTAGTGTTCGGTACGAGCAGTACTTC
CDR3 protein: CASSTSSVRYEQYF

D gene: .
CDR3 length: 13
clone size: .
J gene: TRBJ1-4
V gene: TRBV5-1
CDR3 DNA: TGCGCCAGCAGCGTGGACCCAGGGGAAAAACTGTTTTTT
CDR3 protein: CASSVDPGEKLFF

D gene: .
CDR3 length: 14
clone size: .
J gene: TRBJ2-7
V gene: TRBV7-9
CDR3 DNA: TGTGCCAGCAGCTTAATCGGCGGGTCCTACGAGCAGTACTTC
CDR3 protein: CASSLIGGSYEQYF

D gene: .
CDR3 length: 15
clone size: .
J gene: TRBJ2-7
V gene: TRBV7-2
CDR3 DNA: TGTGCCAGCAGCTTAGCCGGGCAGGGGAGTTACGAGCAGTACTTC
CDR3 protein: CASSLAGQGSYEQYF